One and the same sample provided the 18 T cell receptor beta chains below, sequenced in a study of blood T cell repertoires in COVID-19. Generated by immunoSEQ multiplex PCR, the TCRdb table keeps only in-frame clones and is missing some. This table has around 200,000 clones, 70% to 90% appearing once. Sequenced input: PBMCs or T cells enriched from blood (not recorded which). The receptors originated from a woman between 45 and 65 years old in a cohort exposed to, infected with or recovered from COVID-19 (not recorded which).

V and J are TRBV7-3 and TRBJ1-5; D is perhaps TRBD1 (6 bases). Trimming stripped 5 bases from V and 0 bases from J, with 17 bases between. Germline V CDR1 and CDR2: SGHTA, FQGTGA. The CDR3 is made up of 17 amino acids. The CDR3 bases are TGTGCCAGCAGCCTTACTGTCAGGGGCTATAGCAATCAGCCCCAGCATTTT. Protein product: CASSLTVRGYSNQPQHF.

V and J are TRBV7-3 and TRBJ2-3; TRBD2 agrees at 13 bases. This CDR3 has 18 residues. Unmatched junction bases numbered 8, after V lost 5 bases and J lost 0 bases. Germline-derived CDR1 and CDR2 are SGHTA and FQGTGA. CDR3 sequence reads: CASSPGLAGVASTDTQYF. The CDR3 DNA reads TGTGCCAGCAGCCCCGGACTAGCGGGGGTGGCTAGCACAGATACGCAGTATTTT.

The V and J genes are TRBV7-8 and TRBJ1-3, with TRBD1 matching 7 bases. CDR1 and CDR2 (germline): SGHVS, FQNEAQ. V trimming: 3 bases; J trimming: 4 bases; junction bases outside the gene matches: 12. The CDR3 has 17 residues. The CDR3 spells CASSLQFDRVYGNTIYF. CDR3 nucleotides: TGTGCCAGCAGCTTGCAGTTTGACAGGGTCTACGGAAACACCATATATTTT.

This rearrangement joins TRBV7-9 to TRBJ2-7, with 9 bases matching TRBD1. J gave up 5 bases and V 1 base, and 6 bases lay outside the gene matches. Germline CDR1 reads SEHNR; CDR2 reads FQNEAQ (reference sequence). This CDR3 is built from 15 residues. The CDR3 region has the DNA TGTGCCAGCAGCTTAGGGGACAGGGAAATGGACGAGCAGTACTTC. Encoded protein: CASSLGDREMDEQYF.

CDR3 loop: CASSQDSGGTSKRELFF. CDR3 DNA: TGTGCCAGCAGCCAGGATAGCGGGGGGACGTCTAAAAGGGAGCTGTTTTTT. The chain joins TRBV4-2 to TRBJ2-2, with 10 bases aligning to TRBD2. V lost 3 bases, J lost 9 bases, and 13 bases stayed unmatched. The CDR3 is made up of 17 amino acids. CDR1 is LGHNA and CDR2 is YNFKEQ in the germline V gene.

J is TRBJ2-5 and V is TRBV20-1, with 7 nucleotides matching TRBD1. The CDR3 loop spans 15 amino acids. The junction had 13 bases not matched to a gene; V was cut back by 6 bases and J by 3 bases. The V gene's germline CDR1 is DFQATT and CDR2 SNEGSKA (reference sequence). The DNA of the CDR3 is TGCAGTGCCAGTAAAGCAGGGGGTAGGAAAGAGACCCAGTACTTC. As protein: CSASKAGGRKETQYF.

The V call is TRBV6-5, the J call TRBJ1-2, with D uncertain. V lost 3 bases and J lost 5, with 16 bases in between. The CDR3 totals 15 residues. Germline V CDR1 and CDR2: MNHEY, SVGAGI. CDR3 bases: TGTGCCAGCAGTTATCAGTCCTCGGGGTCTTATGGCTACACCTTC. Its translation is CASSYQSSGSYGYTF.

This chain connects TRBV9 to TRBJ2-7; D is perhaps TRBD2 (5 bases). V lost 0 bases and J lost 3, with 16 bases in between. Germline V gene lookup returns CDR1 SGDLS and CDR2 YYNGEE. The CDR3 contains 16 residues. CDR3 in amino acids: CASSVGPDVRVYEQYF. CDR3 DNA: TGTGCCAGCAGCGTAGGCCCCGATGTGCGGGTCTACGAGCAGTACTTC.

The chain couples TRBV30 to TRBJ1-2, with 8 bases lining up with TRBD1. The CDR3 is 16 amino acids. Germline CDR1 is GTSNPN and CDR2 is SVGIG (reference sequence). V lost 3 bases to trimming and J lost 4 bases; unmatched junction nucleotides: 13. The CDR3 DNA is TGTGCCTGGAGGACCTACGGGAACAGGGGGGCCTATGGCTACACCTTC. This encodes CAWRTYGNRGAYGYTF.

This chain uses TRBV4-3 with TRBJ2-5, with D tentatively TRBD1 (5 bases). Trimming stripped 0 bases from V and 4 bases from J, with 12 bases between. CDR1 LGHNA and CDR2 YSLEER come from the germline V gene. The length of the CDR3 is 15 residues. The CDR3 region has the DNA TGCGCCAGCAGCCAAGAAGGGGCGTTCGGAGAGACCCAGTACTTC. It yields the protein CASSQEGAFGETQYF.

The chain links TRBV5-5 to TRBJ1-2; a weak D match, TRBD1 (6 bases). CDR1 SGHKS and CDR2 YYEKEE come from the germline V gene (reference sequence). The CDR3 contains 15 residues. V dropped 4 bases and J dropped 4 bases, with 17 bases sitting between them. The CDR3 DNA reads TGTGCCAGCAGCACAGGGTCCCTAGGAAGCTATGGCTACACCTTC. Protein sequence: CASSTGSLGSYGYTF.

A single count supports this clone. The genes are TRBV6-6 and TRBJ1-2, with D tentatively TRBD1 (5 bases). Trimming took off 0 bases at V and 0 bases at J, with 11 bases between the two ends. This CDR3 contains 16 residues. The V gene's germline CDR1 is MNHNY and CDR2 SVGAGI (reference sequence). This CDR3 is CASSYSGGGANYGYTF. The CDR3 coding sequence is TGTGCCAGCAGTTACTCGGGGGGTGGCGCTAACTATGGCTACACCTTC.

J is TRBJ2-5 and V is TRBV4-2; the match to TRBD2 covers 8 bases. V lost 8 bases, J lost 1 base, and 12 bases stayed unmatched. Looked up from germline, CDR1 is LGHNA and CDR2 is YNFKEQ. The CDR3 extends over 16 amino acids. The CDR3 DNA sequence: TGTGCCAGCCGTCCTTTTCTCGGGGGGGCCCAAGAGACCCAGTACTTC. Protein: CASRPFLGGAQETQYF.

The rearrangement links TRBV6-2 or TRBV6-3 to TRBJ1-2; 8 nucleotides line up with TRBD1. Germline CDR1 is MNHEY and CDR2 is SVGEGT. This CDR3 has 16 amino acids. V dropped 6 bases and J dropped 4; count of bases not matched to a gene: 13. CDR3: CASSPGQGNLIYGYTF. For the CDR3, the DNA is TGTGCCAGCAGCCCCGGACAGGGCAACTTAATCTATGGCTACACCTTC.

The rearrangement joins TRBV30 to TRBJ1-5; no firm D call. Between the trimmed V and J ends, which lost 4 bases and 5 bases, there was a span of 3 bases. The CDR3 spans 10 residues. Germline values: CDR1 GTSNPN, CDR2 SVGIG (reference sequence). CDR3 region: CAWNYQPQHF. The CDR3 coding sequence is TGTGCCTGGAACTATCAGCCCCAGCATTTT. The full variable domain, in which reference TRBV30 and TRBJ1-5 provide the parts outside the CDR3, is SQTIHQWPATLVQPVGSPLSLECTVEGTSNPNLYWYRQAAGRGLQLLFYSVGIGQISSEVPQNLSASRPQDRQFILSSKKLLLSDSGFYLCAWNYQPQHFGDGTRLSIL.

V gene TRBV7-9 combines with J gene TRBJ2-2, with 13 bases aligning to TRBD2. J lost 8 bases, V lost 3 bases, and 3 bases had no gene match. Germline lookup yields CDR1 SEHNR and CDR2 FQNEAQ (reference sequence). The CDR3 totals 15 residues. The CDR3 reads CASSLTGLAGGELFF. CDR3 nucleotides: TGTGCCAGCAGCTTGACGGGACTAGCGGGAGGGGAGCTGTTTTTT.

This chain connects TRBV11-2 to TRBJ2-1, with TRBD1 matching 9 bases. The CDR3 length is 13 residues. Germline V gene data show CDR1 as SGHAT and CDR2 as FQNNGV. V was pared by 3 bases and J by 8 bases, with 2 bases of the junction left unmatched. CDR3 in DNA: TGTGCCAGCAGCTTTAACAGGGGGCATGAGCAGTTCTTC. This gives the protein CASSFNRGHEQFF.

The chain is built from TRBV11-2 and TRBJ1-2, with 7 nucleotides matching TRBD1. This CDR3 comprises 13 residues. Germline CDR1 and CDR2: SGHAT and FQNNGV. V trimming: 5 bases; J trimming: 5 bases; junction bases outside the gene matches: 5. The CDR3 here is CASSPGTVYGYTF. For the CDR3, the DNA is TGTGCCAGCAGCCCAGGGACAGTGTATGGCTACACCTTC.